The 6 T cell receptor beta chains listed next were all sequenced from one sample in a study of T cell changes during pregnancy in multiple sclerosis. Clones were sequenced by immunoSEQ multiplex PCR, and TCRdb holds only the in-frame ones, with some missing. This sample carries around 63,000 clones, around 92% of them seen once, and the ten largest clones take more than 1.4%. The material was peripheral blood, obtained after pregnancy. These receptors came from a female donor with multiple sclerosis, enrolled in a pregnancy study.

This chain connects TRBV10-1 to TRBJ2-1; maybe TRBD2 (5 bases). The CDR3 covers 13 residues. The germline V gene encodes CDR1 WNHNN and CDR2 SYGVQD (reference sequence). Trimming removed 6 bases at V and 4 bases at J, with 10 bases between. The CDR3 sequence: CASSAGPYNEQFF. In DNA form, the CDR3 reads TGCGCCAGCAGCGCGGGCCCTTACAATGAGCAGTTCTTC.

This sequence joins TRBV27 and TRBJ2-7; 14 positions match TRBD2. Germline CDR1 and CDR2: MNHEY and SMNVEV (reference sequence). There are 16 residues in the CDR3. The V and J ends lost 5 bases and 5 bases, in that order; junction bases with no gene match: 8. The CDR3 is CASSAGLAGGYHEQYF. The CDR3 DNA reads as TGTGCCAGCAGTGCAGGACTAGCGGGAGGTTATCACGAGCAGTACTTC.

The chain carries TRBV6-6 and TRBJ2-7; 11 bases line up with TRBD2. Germline V gives CDR1 MNHNY, CDR2 SVGAGI (reference sequence). V lost 7 bases to trimming and J lost 5 bases; unmatched junction nucleotides: 7. This CDR3 is 14 amino acids long. The CDR3 DNA reads as TGTGCCAGCAAGATAGCGGGAGGGCCCCACGAGCAGTACTTC. The encoded protein is CASKIAGGPHEQYF.

The rearrangement uses TRBV6-5 and TRBJ2-5; 8 nucleotides agree with TRBD1. The CDR3 length is 11 residues. The J segment lost 4 bases and the V segment lost 8 bases, leaving 0 bases of the junction unmatched. Looked up from germline, CDR1 is MNHEY and CDR2 is SVGAGI. CDR3 region: CASDRGETQYF. Here the CDR3 DNA reads TGTGCCAGCGACAGGGGAGAGACCCAGTACTTC.

V and J are TRBV4-1 and TRBJ1-1; D gene ambiguous. The V gene's germline CDR1 is MGHRA and CDR2 YSYEKL. The CDR3 sequence is 17 residues long. Trimming took off 3 bases at V and 3 bases at J, with 20 bases between the two ends. The CDR3 sequence: CASSQTERLIGHTEAFF. As DNA, the CDR3 is TGCGCCAGCAGCCAGACTGAGCGATTGATTGGTCACACTGAAGCTTTCTTT.

The CDR3 here is CASSRTGNTEAFF. DNA of the CDR3: TGTGCCAGCAGTCGGACAGGGAACACTGAAGCTTTCTTT. The rearrangement joins TRBV6-5 to TRBJ1-1; 7 nucleotides match TRBD1. V lost 5 bases to trimming and J lost 1 base; unmatched junction nucleotides: 1. Germline V CDR1 and CDR2: MNHEY, SVGAGI. There are 13 residues in the CDR3.